A selection of T cell receptor beta chains follows, all from one sample in a study of cytomegalovirus exposure and HLA in healthy donors. Assay used: immunoSEQ multiplex PCR; TCRdb lists only in-frame clones, some missing. The profile shows under 200,000 clones, roughly four fifths of them singletons. The sample was PBMCs. The source of these receptors is a woman aged 18-35 years in good health and CMV-seronegative. The CDR3 runs from the conserved cysteine through the conserved F or W. The D gene is left open where the match is weak.

D gene,J gene,V gene,CDR3 protein
TRBD1,TRBJ1-2,TRBV6-5,CASSYPGQGNGYTF
TRBD2,TRBJ2-1,TRBV5-1,CASSFGTSGVEQFF
TRBD2,TRBJ2-3,TRBV2,CASSPMGGGTDTQYF
NA,TRBJ1-4,TRBV7-9,CASSSGPSVNEKLFF
NA,TRBJ2-5,TRBV7-9,CASSLAFSRETQYF
TRBD1,TRBJ2-1,TRBV14,CASSQGRSRGKFF
TRBD2,TRBJ2-1,TRBV27,CASSSNLGWTSGTGSYNEQFF
NA,TRBJ1-3,TRBV19,CASKDSPTVGNTIYF
TRBD2,TRBJ2-3,TRBV5-1,CASSPGTSGFTDTQYF
NA,TRBJ1-5,TRBV2,CASKGDVGPQHF
TRBD2,TRBJ2-1,TRBV5-4,CASLAGGLDEQFF
TRBD2,TRBJ2-7,TRBV5-1,CASSFGTSGGEQYF
TRBD1,TRBJ2-3,TRBV6-6,CASSPGQLSTDTQYF
TRBD1,TRBJ1-2,TRBV12-5,CASGLGTGYGYTF
NA,TRBJ2-7,TRBV19,CASSLVLAAPYEQYF
TRBD1,TRBJ2-6,TRBV27,CASRPDRAPSGANVLTF
NA,TRBJ1-1,TRBV9,CASSVGPGVNTEAFF
NA,TRBJ1-3,TRBV29-1,CSVVISGNTIYF
TRBD1,TRBJ1-4,TRBV30,CAWSRGQGTLREKLFF
NA,TRBJ2-7,TRBV27,CASSPRTLAYEQYF
NA,TRBJ1-2,TRBV7-9,CASSLAWDKTSNYGYTF
TRBD1,TRBJ2-7,TRBV28,CASLGQLTYEQYF
TRBD1,TRBJ2-2,TRBV6-6,CASSGTGNTGELFF
TRBD1,TRBJ1-5,TRBV18,CASSPPLTGGPGNQPQHF
NA,TRBJ2-3,TRBV6-5,CASSYPGGTDTQYF
TRBD1,TRBJ2-4,TRBV30,CAWGITGDIQYF
TRBD2,TRBJ2-7,TRBV5-3,CARSLGTTSPGEQYF
NA,TRBJ1-2,TRBV20-1,CSAREDYGYTF
TRBD1,TRBJ1-5,TRBV30,CAWSGTGHQPQHF
NA,TRBJ1-2,TRBV30,CAGIRTIGYGYTF
NA,TRBJ2-5,TRBV7-2,CASSLAGSSEETQYF
TRBD1,TRBJ2-3,TRBV15,CATSRGAGGFTDTQYF
TRBD1,TRBJ1-6,TRBV18,CASSLGQGDNSPLHF
NA,TRBJ1-1,TRBV28,CASQMNTEAFF
TRBD1,TRBJ2-1,TRBV7-9,CASRDRDNEQFF
TRBD2,TRBJ2-3,TRBV5-1,CASTTTSGSASTDTQYF
NA,TRBJ1-1,TRBV11-2,CASSSRRTEAFF
NA,TRBJ2-2,TRBV5-1,CASIGPSNTGELFF
NA,TRBJ1-1,TRBV6-6,CASSYDEGGTEAFF
TRBD1,TRBJ2-5,TRBV5-1,CASSWTRQGGETQYF
NA,TRBJ1-5,TRBV19,CASSIAGNQPQHF
TRBD1,TRBJ1-2,TRBV6-5,CASSRGQALNYGYTF
TRBD1,TRBJ2-7,TRBV7-8,CASSTTGTGLYEQYF
TRBD2,TRBJ2-1,TRBV9,CASSISGGAYNEQFF
NA,TRBJ1-1,TRBV11-2,CASSLVGRFRDTEAFF
NA,TRBJ1-2,TRBV10-2,CASTKRQGNYGYTF
TRBD1,TRBJ2-3,TRBV29-1,CSGIQGAYTDTQYF
TRBD1,TRBJ1-2,TRBV7-8,CASSLVETGVGDYGYTF
NA,TRBJ1-1,TRBV18,CASSPLPTEMNTEAFF
NA,TRBJ1-1,TRBV2,CASTTASTEAFF
TRBD1,TRBJ2-7,TRBV15,CATSRDVNRDSYEQYF
TRBD1,TRBJ1-1,TRBV7-2,CASSSLRDRATEAFF
NA,TRBJ2-3,TRBV5-1,CASSSRGQTLSTDTQYF
TRBD2,TRBJ2-1,TRBV15,CATSKNPGLAGGSSYNEQFF
TRBD1,TRBJ1-2,TRBV5-1,CASSGQGIYGYTF